This entry describes one T cell receptor (beta chain). These data originate in a study of OX40 agonist ivuxolimab in advanced cancers. The J segment lost 4 bases and the V segment lost 4 bases, leaving 3 bases of the junction unmatched. The CDR3 is made up of 13 amino acids. From germline, CDR1 is MGHRA and CDR2 YSYEKL. The method was immunoSEQ multiplex PCR; TCRdb's version includes in-frame clones alone and lacks a portion of them. The data show approximately 76,000 clones, 92% seen once. The sequencing used CD4+ or CD8+ T cells sorted from blood, collected in a trial of the OX40 agonist ivuxolimab. This TCR was sampled from an adult with an advanced solid tumor such as melanoma, head and neck, liver or kidney cancer. The rearrangement joins TRBV4-1 to TRBJ2-7, with 8 bases that match TRBD1. CDR3 region: CASSPGQDYEQYF. CDR3 DNA: TGCGCCAGCAGCCCGGGACAGGATTACGAGCAGTACTTC.